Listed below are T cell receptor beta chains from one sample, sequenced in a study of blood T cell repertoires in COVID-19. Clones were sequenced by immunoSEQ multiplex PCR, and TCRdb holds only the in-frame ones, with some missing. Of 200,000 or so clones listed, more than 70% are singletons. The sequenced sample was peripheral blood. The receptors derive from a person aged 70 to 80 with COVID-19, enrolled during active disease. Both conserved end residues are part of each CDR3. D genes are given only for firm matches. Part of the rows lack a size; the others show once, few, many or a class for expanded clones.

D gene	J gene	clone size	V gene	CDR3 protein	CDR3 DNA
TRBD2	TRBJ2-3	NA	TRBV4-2	CASSYGAGGFTDTQYF	TGTGCCAGCAGCTATGGAGCGGGAGGGTTCACAGATACGCAGTATTTT
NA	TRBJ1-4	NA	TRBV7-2	CASSLDGSEKLFF	TGTGCCAGCAGCTTAGACGGGAGTGAAAAACTGTTTTTT
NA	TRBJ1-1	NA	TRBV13	CASSRSVGVTEAFF	TGTGCCAGCAGCCGGAGCGTAGGGGTCACTGAAGCTTTCTTT
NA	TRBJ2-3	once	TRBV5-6	CASSQGPTSTDTQYF	TGTGCCAGCAGCCAGGGCCCGACGTCCACAGATACGCAGTATTTT
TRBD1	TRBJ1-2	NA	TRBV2	CASRRTGNYGYTF	TGTGCCAGCAGGAGGACAGGGAACTATGGCTACACCTTC
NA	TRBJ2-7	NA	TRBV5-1	CASSLGHYEQYF	TGCGCCAGCAGCCTCGGACACTACGAGCAGTACTTC
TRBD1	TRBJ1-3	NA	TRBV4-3	CASSRGDRGLTQALGNTIYF	TGCGCCAGCAGCCGGGGAGACAGGGGGCTTACACAAGCACTTGGAAACACCATATATTTT
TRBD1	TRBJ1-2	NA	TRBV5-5	CASSFEGQAANYGYTF	TGTGCCAGCAGCTTCGAGGGACAGGCGGCTAACTATGGCTACACCTTC
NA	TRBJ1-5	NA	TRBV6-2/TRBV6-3	CASSYTEGSPQHF	TGTGCCAGCAGTTACACGGAGGGGTCGCCCCAGCATTTT
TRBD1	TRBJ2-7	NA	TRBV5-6	CASSKTGYEQYF	TGTGCCAGCAGCAAGACAGGGTACGAGCAGTACTTC
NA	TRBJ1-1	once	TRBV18	CASSPSEMNTEAFF	TGTGCCAGCTCACCTAGCGAGATGAACACTGAAGCTTTCTTT
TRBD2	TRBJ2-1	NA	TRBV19	CASSRIAGGVNEQFF	TGTGCCAGTAGTAGAATAGCGGGAGGGGTAAATGAGCAGTTCTTC
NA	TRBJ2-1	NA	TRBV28	CASLQGGDYNEQFF	TGTGCCAGCCTACAGGGTGGAGATTACAATGAGCAGTTCTTC
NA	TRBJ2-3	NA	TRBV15	CATQLVGIDTQYF	TGTGCCACCCAGCTAGTGGGTATAGATACGCAGTATTTT
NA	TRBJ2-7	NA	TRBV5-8	CASSNNLHAAYF	TGTGCCAGCAGCAACAATTTACACGCCGCGTACTTC
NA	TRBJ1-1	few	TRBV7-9	CASSFGGDAEAFF	TGTGCCAGCAGCTTTGGGGGGGATGCTGAAGCTTTCTTT
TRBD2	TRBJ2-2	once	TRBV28	CASRGTSNTGELFF	TGTGCCAGCCGGGGGACTAGCAACACCGGGGAGCTGTTTTTT
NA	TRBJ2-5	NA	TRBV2	CASRNGVAETQYF	TGTGCCAGCAGGAACGGGGTAGCAGAGACCCAGTACTTC
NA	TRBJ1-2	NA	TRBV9	CASSAGGQANYGYTF	TGTGCCAGCAGCGCTGGAGGGCAGGCCAACTATGGCTACACCTTC
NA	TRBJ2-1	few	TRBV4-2	CASSPWTVGNEQFF	TGTGCCAGCAGCCCCTGGACAGTTGGCAATGAGCAGTTCTTC
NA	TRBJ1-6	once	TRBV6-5	CASGYLPSSYNSPLHF	TGTGCCAGCGGTTATCTTCCTAGCTCCTATAATTCACCCCTCCACTTT
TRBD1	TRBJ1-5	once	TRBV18	CASSPGTGSPWSNQPQHF	TGTGCCAGCTCACCCGGGACAGGCTCGCCGTGGAGCAATCAGCCCCAGCATTTT
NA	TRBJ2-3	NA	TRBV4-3	CASSPETGGTQYF	TGCGCCAGCAGCCCGGAGACTGGTGGTACGCAGTATTTT
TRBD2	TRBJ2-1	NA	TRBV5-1	CASSFERFSSGRADNEQFF	TGCGCCAGCAGCTTCGAACGGTTCTCTAGCGGGAGGGCCGACAATGAGCAGTTCTTC
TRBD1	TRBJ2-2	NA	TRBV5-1	CASSLRTGRTGELFF	TGCGCCAGCAGCTTGCGGACAGGGAGGACCGGGGAGCTGTTTTTT
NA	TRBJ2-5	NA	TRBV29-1	CSAPTVQETQYF	TGCAGCGCCCCGACAGTCCAAGAGACCCAGTACTTC
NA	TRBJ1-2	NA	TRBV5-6	CASSLVGGTPLGVF	TGTGCCAGCAGCTTGGTTGGTGGCACCCCCCTAGGTGTCTTC
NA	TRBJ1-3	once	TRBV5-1	CASSATVVSGNTIYF	TGCGCCAGCAGCGCGACAGTCGTCTCTGGAAACACCATATATTTT
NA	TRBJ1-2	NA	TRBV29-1	CSVELDRKNYGYTF	TGCAGCGTTGAATTGGACAGAAAGAACTATGGCTACACCTTC
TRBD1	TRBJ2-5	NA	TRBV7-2	CASSSSTGVETQYF	TGTGCCAGCAGCTCCTCGACAGGGGTGGAGACCCAGTACTTC
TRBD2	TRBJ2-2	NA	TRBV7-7	CASSPLAGESTGELFF	TGTGCCAGCAGCCCCTTAGCGGGAGAGAGCACCGGGGAGCTGTTTTTT
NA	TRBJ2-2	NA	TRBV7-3	CASSDPGQPNTGELFF	TGTGCCAGCAGCGATCCGGGACAACCGAACACCGGGGAGCTGTTTTTT